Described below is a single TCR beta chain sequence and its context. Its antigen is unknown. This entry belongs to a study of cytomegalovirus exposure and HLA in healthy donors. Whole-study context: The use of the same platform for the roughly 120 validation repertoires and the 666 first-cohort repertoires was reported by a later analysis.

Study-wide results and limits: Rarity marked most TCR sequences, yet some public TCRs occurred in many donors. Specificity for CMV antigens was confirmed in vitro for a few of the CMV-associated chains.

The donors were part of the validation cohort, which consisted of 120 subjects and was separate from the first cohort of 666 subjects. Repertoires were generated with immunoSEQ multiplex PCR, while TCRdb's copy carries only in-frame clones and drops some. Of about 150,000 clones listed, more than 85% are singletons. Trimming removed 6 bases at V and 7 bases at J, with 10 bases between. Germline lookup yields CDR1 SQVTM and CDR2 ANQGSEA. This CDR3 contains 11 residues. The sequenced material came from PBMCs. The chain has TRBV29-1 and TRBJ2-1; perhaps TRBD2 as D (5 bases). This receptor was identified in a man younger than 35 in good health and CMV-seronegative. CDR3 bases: TGCAGCGTGGAGACTAAAAATGAGCAGTTCTTC. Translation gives CSVETKNEQFF.